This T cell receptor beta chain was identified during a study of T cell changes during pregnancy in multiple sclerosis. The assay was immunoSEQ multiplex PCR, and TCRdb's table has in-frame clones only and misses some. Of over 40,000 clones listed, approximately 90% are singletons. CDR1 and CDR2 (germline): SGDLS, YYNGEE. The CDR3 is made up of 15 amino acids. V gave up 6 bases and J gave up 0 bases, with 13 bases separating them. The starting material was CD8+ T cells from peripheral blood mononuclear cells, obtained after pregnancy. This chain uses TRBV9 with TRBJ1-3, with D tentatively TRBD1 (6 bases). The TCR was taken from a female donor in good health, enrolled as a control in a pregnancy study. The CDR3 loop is CASTSGATSGNTIYF. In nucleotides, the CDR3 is TGTGCCAGCACTTCAGGGGCAACCTCTGGAAACACCATATATTTT.